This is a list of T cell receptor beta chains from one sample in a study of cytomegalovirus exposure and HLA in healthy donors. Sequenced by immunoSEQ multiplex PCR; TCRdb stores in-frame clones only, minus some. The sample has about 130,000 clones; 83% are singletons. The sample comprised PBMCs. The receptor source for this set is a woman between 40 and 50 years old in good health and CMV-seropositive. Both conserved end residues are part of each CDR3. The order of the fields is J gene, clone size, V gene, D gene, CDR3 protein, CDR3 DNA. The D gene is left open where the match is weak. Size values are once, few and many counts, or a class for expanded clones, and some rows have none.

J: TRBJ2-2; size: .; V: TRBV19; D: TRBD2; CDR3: CASSLPGLAGAMFDTGELFF; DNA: TGTGCCAGTAGTCTCCCGGGACTAGCGGGAGCGATGTTTGACACCGGGGAGCTGTTTTTT
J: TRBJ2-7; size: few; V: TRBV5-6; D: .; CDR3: CASSLAPQGYEQYF; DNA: TGTGCCAGCAGCTTGGCCCCGCAGGGCTACGAGCAGTACTTC
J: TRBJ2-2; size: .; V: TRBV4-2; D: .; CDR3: CASIRQLNTGELFF; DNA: TGTGCCAGCATCAGACAGCTGAACACCGGGGAGCTGTTTTTT
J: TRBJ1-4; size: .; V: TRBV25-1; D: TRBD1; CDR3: CASSGNNRDRTHEKLFF; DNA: TGTGCCAGCAGTGGTAACAACCGGGACAGGACCCACGAAAAACTGTTTTTT
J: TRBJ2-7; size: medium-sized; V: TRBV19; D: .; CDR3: CASSITGSLYEQYF; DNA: TGTGCCAGTAGTATTACCGGGAGCCTCTACGAGCAGTACTTC
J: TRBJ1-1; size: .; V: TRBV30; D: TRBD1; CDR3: CAYGQGVSTEAFF; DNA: TGTGCCTACGGACAGGGAGTGAGCACTGAAGCTTTCTTT
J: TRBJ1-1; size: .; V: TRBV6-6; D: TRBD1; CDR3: CASSYHRGMNTEAFF; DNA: TGTGCCAGCAGTTACCACAGGGGAATGAACACTGAAGCTTTCTTT
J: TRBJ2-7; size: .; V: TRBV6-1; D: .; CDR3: CASEQGGLYEQYF; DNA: TGTGCCAGCGAACAGGGTGGGTTGTACGAGCAGTACTTC
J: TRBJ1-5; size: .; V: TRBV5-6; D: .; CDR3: CASNPAGGSSNQPQHF; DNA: TGTGCCAGCAACCCGGCGGGGGGCTCTAGCAATCAGCCCCAGCATTTT
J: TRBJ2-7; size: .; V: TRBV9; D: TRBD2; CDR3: CASSAIAGGYEQYF; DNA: TGTGCCAGCAGCGCCATAGCGGGAGGCTACGAGCAGTACTTC
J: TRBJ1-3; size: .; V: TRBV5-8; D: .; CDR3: CASSLYRSSGNTIYF; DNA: TGTGCCAGCAGCTTGTATAGATCCTCTGGAAACACCATATATTTT
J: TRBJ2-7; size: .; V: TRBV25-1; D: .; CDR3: CASSEPGLTYEQYF; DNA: TGTGCCAGCAGTGAACCCGGGTTAACCTACGAGCAGTACTTC
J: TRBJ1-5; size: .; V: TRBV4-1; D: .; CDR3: CASSQVEKQPQHF; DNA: TGCGCCAGCAGCCAAGTCGAGAAACAGCCCCAGCATTTT
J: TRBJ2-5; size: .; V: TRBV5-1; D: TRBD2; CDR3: CASSLAYPGGPRETQYF; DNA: TGCGCCAGCAGCTTGGCCTATCCGGGAGGGCCGAGGGAGACCCAGTACTTC
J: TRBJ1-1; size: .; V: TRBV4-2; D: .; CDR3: CASSHPDRANTEAFF; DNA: TGTGCCAGCAGCCACCCCGACAGAGCGAACACTGAAGCTTTCTTT
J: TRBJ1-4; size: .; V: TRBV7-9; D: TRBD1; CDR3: CASSSERTGIEKLFF; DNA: TGTGCCAGCAGCTCCGAGAGGACAGGGATTGAAAAACTGTTTTTT
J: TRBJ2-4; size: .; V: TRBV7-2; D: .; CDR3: CASSFYLSKLAKNIQYF; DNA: TGTGCCAGCAGCTTCTACTTAAGTAAACTAGCCAAAAACATTCAGTACTTC
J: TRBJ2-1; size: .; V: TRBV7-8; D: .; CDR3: CASARDTDEQFF; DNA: TGTGCCTCGGCCAGGGATACGGATGAGCAGTTCTTC
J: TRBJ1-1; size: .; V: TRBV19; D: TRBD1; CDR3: CASSIVGQGFADTEAFF; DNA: TGTGCCAGTAGTATAGTTGGACAGGGGTTCGCGGACACTGAAGCTTTCTTT
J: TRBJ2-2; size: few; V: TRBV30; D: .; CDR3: CASSRVLTGELFF; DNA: TGTGCCTCCTCGAGAGTTCTCACCGGGGAGCTGTTTTTT
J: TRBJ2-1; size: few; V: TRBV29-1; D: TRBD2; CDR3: CSVVSGRYNEQFF; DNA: TGCAGCGTTGTAAGCGGGAGGTACAATGAGCAGTTCTTC
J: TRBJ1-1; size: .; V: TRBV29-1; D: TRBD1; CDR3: CSVLTGANTEAFF; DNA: TGCAGCGTCCTTACAGGGGCGAACACTGAAGCTTTCTTT
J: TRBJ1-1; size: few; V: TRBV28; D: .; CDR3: CASSWAGTEAFF; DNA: TGTGCCAGCAGTTGGGCGGGCACTGAAGCTTTCTTT
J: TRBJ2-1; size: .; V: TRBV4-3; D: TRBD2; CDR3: CASSQDSGLAGGSSYNEQFF; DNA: TGCGCCAGCAGCCAAGATTCCGGCCTAGCGGGAGGGAGCTCCTACAATGAGCAGTTCTTC
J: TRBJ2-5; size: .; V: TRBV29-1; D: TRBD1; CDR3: CSGGGGQGAKETQYF; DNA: TGCAGCGGTGGTGGAGGACAGGGGGCGAAAGAGACCCAGTACTTC
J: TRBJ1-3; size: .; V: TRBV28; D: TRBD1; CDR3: CASSLPTGAGNTIYF; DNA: TGTGCCAGCAGTTTACCTACAGGGGCCGGAAACACCATATATTTT
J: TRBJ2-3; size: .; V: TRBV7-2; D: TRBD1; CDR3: CASSPGGTQYF; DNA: TGTGCCAGCAGCCCAGGGGGTACGCAGTATTTT
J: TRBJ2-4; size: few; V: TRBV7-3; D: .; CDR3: CASSGGSGFLQYF; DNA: TGTGCCAGCAGTGGAGGGTCGGGCTTCCTTCAGTACTTC
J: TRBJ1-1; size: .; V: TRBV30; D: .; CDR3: CAWSRTVRTEAFF; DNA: TGTGCCTGGAGTCGGACAGTAAGGACTGAAGCTTTCTTT
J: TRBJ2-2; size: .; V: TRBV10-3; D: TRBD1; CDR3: CAAGTGNTGELFF; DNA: TGTGCCGCGGGGACAGGGAACACCGGGGAGCTGTTTTTT
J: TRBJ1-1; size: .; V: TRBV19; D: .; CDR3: CASSPAPNRDTEAFF; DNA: TGTGCCAGTAGTCCCGCCCCGAACAGGGATACTGAAGCTTTCTTT
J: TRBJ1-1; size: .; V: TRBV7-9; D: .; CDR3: CSSSPLTEAFF; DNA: TGTTCCAGCAGCCCTCTCACTGAAGCTTTCTTT
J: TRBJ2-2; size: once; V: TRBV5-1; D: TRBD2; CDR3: CASSPLTSAGELFF; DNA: TGCGCCAGCAGCCCACTAACTAGCGCCGGGGAGCTGTTTTTT
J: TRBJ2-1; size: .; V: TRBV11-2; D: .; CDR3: CASSLGAGTYNEQFF; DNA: TGTGCCAGCAGCTTAGGGGCAGGGACCTACAATGAGCAGTTCTTC
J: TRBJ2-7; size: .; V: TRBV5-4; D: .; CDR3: CASSSNPERIEQYF; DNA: TGTGCCAGCAGCTCGAACCCAGAAAGAATCGAGCAGTACTTC
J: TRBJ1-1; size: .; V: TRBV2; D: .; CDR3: CATHGQLNTEAFF; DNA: TGTGCCACCCATGGACAGCTGAACACTGAAGCTTTCTTT
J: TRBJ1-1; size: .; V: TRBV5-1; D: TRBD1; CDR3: CASSLALRGPDTEAFF; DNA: TGCGCCAGCAGCTTGGCCCTCAGGGGGCCTGACACTGAAGCTTTCTTT
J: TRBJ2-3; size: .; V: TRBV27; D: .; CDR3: CASSLTVAQGTDTQYF; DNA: TGTGCCAGCAGTTTAACGGTTGCTCAGGGCACAGATACGCAGTATTTT
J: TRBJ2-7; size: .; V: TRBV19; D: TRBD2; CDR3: CASSAGLALHYEQYF; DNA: TGTGCCAGTAGTGCGGGACTAGCTCTACACTACGAGCAGTACTTC